This T cell receptor (beta chain) was recovered during a study of T cells in localized non-small cell lung cancer. Trimming stripped 6 bases from V and 1 base from J, with 7 bases between. Germline V CDR1 and CDR2: MDHEN, SYDVKM. The CDR3 is 12 residues long. Turning to this clone: Its antigen remains unidentified.

The data were produced by immunoSEQ multiplex PCR, yet TCRdb's version contains in-frame clones alone and is incomplete. The data show several thousand clones, roughly 91% seen once. Overall study findings and caveats: Uninvolved adjacent lung showed higher T cell clonality than tumor. The tumor had only one region sequenced, so heterogeneity remains possible. Density of T cells in blood, when higher, went with longer overall survival.

The sample in question was peripheral blood, obtained before any cancer treatment. V is TRBV28 and J is TRBJ2-7, with D hard to call. The sequence derives from a female donor aged 60 or older with stage II squamous cell lung carcinoma. The CDR3 here is CASRSNSYEQYF. The CDR3, as DNA: TGTGCCAGCAGATCCAATTCCTACGAGCAGTACTTC.